Given below is one T cell receptor (beta chain) in context. The sample originates from a study of blood T cell repertoires in COVID-19. The wider study: Donors in the United States, Italy and Spain gave samples during acute or convalescent COVID-19.

Between the trimmed V and J ends, which lost 11 bases and 0 bases, there was a span of 25 bases. Germline lookup yields CDR1 MDHEN and CDR2 SYDVKM. The CDR3 has 18 amino acids. This table comes from immunoSEQ multiplex PCR, and its TCRdb copy is limited to in-frame clones, with some not included. This sample has 30,000 to 50,000 clones, with about four fifths found just once. Sequenced input: peripheral blood. This chain joins TRBV28 and TRBJ1-4, with D perhaps TRBD1 (6 bases). This sequence originates from a man aged 65 to 85 with acute or convalescent COVID-19. The CDR3 is CAAKDLGGGSTTNEKLFF. CDR3 DNA sequence: TGTGCCGCAAAAGACCTGGGGGGGGGCTCCACAACTAATGAAAAACTGTTTTTT.